Listed below are T cell receptor beta chains from one sample, sequenced in a study of cytomegalovirus exposure and HLA in healthy donors. TCRdb keeps only in-frame clones here, not all; method: immunoSEQ multiplex PCR. The sample includes over 65,000 clones, 65% to 85% of them seen just once. Sequenced: PBMCs. These receptors were collected from a woman in her twenties or thirties in good health and CMV-seronegative. Each CDR3 is given with its conserved first and last residue. Each record gives: J gene, clone size, V gene, D gene, CDR3 DNA, CDR3 protein. A D gene is named only where the DNA matches it firmly. The listing skips clone size in some rows; elsewhere it reads once, few, many or a size class.

>TRBJ1-2|NA|TRBV27|TRBD1
TGTGCCAGCAGTCCCATGGGACAGTCAAACTATGGCTACACCTTC
CASSPMGQSNYGYTF
>TRBJ2-3|NA|TRBV4-1|TRBD2
TGCGCCAGCAGCCAAGTAGCGGGGGGAGCCACAGATACGCAGTATTTT
CASSQVAGGATDTQYF
>TRBJ1-4|NA|TRBV18|NA
TGTGCCAGCTCACCACAGGGGCGCAATGAAAAACTGTTTTTT
CASSPQGRNEKLFF
>TRBJ2-7|NA|TRBV5-1|NA
TGCGCCAGCAGCTTGGGATATTACGAGCAGTACTTC
CASSLGYYEQYF
>TRBJ1-1|NA|TRBV28|TRBD1
TGTGCCAGCAGTTTAGGGCGGACAGGAGCGTACTTGGGGGACACTGAAGCTTTCTTT
CASSLGRTGAYLGDTEAFF
>TRBJ2-7|few|TRBV2|TRBD2
TGTGCCAGCAGTGGGGGAGCGGGGAGACCCTACGAGCAGTACTTC
CASSGGAGRPYEQYF
>TRBJ2-7|NA|TRBV15|TRBD1
TGTGCCACCAGCCTTAGACAGGGGCCATCAGAGCAGTACTTC
CATSLRQGPSEQYF
>TRBJ2-7|NA|TRBV7-9|NA
TGTGCCAGCAGCATTACCTACGAGCAGTACTTC
CASSITYEQYF
>TRBJ2-1|NA|TRBV7-2|NA
TGTGCCAGCAGCCTCCCACAGGACAATGAGCAGTTCTTC
CASSLPQDNEQFF
>TRBJ1-1|once|TRBV10-2|TRBD1
TGCGCCAGCAAGGACAGGGAGGTATTGCCTGAAGCTTTCTTT
CASKDREVLPEAFF
>TRBJ2-4|NA|TRBV27|TRBD2
TGTGCCAGCAGTTTACGGGGGGACGTCCTCCCCATTCAGTACTTC
CASSLRGDVLPIQYF
>TRBJ2-7|NA|TRBV6-4|TRBD1
TGTGCCAGCAGTATAGACAGGGGCTACGAGCAGTACTTC
CASSIDRGYEQYF
>TRBJ2-1|few|TRBV28|TRBD2
TGTGCCAGCAGTTCTTACCCGCGGAGCGGGGGATACAATGAGCAGTTCTTC
CASSSYPRSGGYNEQFF
>TRBJ2-2|NA|TRBV7-2|NA
TGTGCCAGCAGCTTAGATGGGGGGACCGGGGAGCTGTTTTTT
CASSLDGGTGELFF
>TRBJ1-2|NA|TRBV28|TRBD1
TGTGCCAGCAGGAGACAGGGGTTTGGCTATGGCTACACCTTC
CASRRQGFGYGYTF
>TRBJ1-4|NA|TRBV7-2|NA
TGTGCCAGCTCCCGAAGATGGCAGGGAAGTACTAATGAAAAACTGTTTTTT
CASSRRWQGSTNEKLFF
>TRBJ2-7|NA|TRBV5-1|NA
TGCGCCAGCAGCTGGATCCTAGCTGACGAGCAGTACTTC
CASSWILADEQYF
>TRBJ2-2|once|TRBV6-1|NA
TGTGCCAGCAGCCCAACGGGGGTGACCGGGGAGCTGTTTTTT
CASSPTGVTGELFF
>TRBJ1-2|few|TRBV18|NA
TGTGCCAGCTCACCTGGGGCCTACTATGGCTACACCTTC
CASSPGAYYGYTF
>TRBJ1-5|NA|TRBV18|NA
TGTGCCAGCTCACCAAGTAAAAACAGAAATCAGCCCCAGCATTTT
CASSPSKNRNQPQHF
>TRBJ1-5|NA|TRBV15|NA
TGTGCCACCAGCAGAGAGGTAGAGGTTCAGCCCCAGCATTTT
CATSREVEVQPQHF
>TRBJ2-3|NA|TRBV7-9|NA
TGTTCCAGCAGCCCCCCGTTCGATACGCAGTATTTT
CSSSPPFDTQYF
>TRBJ1-1|NA|TRBV28|NA
TGTGCCAGCAGCCGAACAGGATTGAACACTGAAGCTTTCTTT
CASSRTGLNTEAFF
>TRBJ2-3|NA|TRBV6-1|TRBD2
TGTGCCAGCAGTGAAGCCGGGACTAGCGATGGTCGGTATTTT
CASSEAGTSDGRYF
>TRBJ2-7|NA|TRBV27|NA
TGTGCCAGCAGTTTATGGGGAGACGAGCAGTACTTC
CASSLWGDEQYF
>TRBJ1-4|NA|TRBV19|NA
TGTGCCAGTAGACCTACAGGGTCTAATGAAAAACTGTTTTTT
CASRPTGSNEKLFF
>TRBJ2-7|NA|TRBV10-1|NA
TGCGCCAGCAGTGATACGCAGGGTAAAATCGGCGAGCAGTACTTC
CASSDTQGKIGEQYF
>TRBJ1-3|once|TRBV11-2|NA
TGTGCCAGCAGCTTAGGAACAGGGCGCTCTGGAAACACCATATATTTT
CASSLGTGRSGNTIYF
>TRBJ1-1|NA|TRBV28|NA
TGTGCCAGCAGGTTACCCGGACGGGGGGTTAGGGCTTTCTTT
CASRLPGRGVRAFF
>TRBJ2-5|NA|TRBV19|NA
TGTGCCAGTAGTATGCCAGGGGCCGGGGAGACCCAGTACTTC
CASSMPGAGETQYF
>TRBJ1-2|NA|TRBV30|TRBD1
TGTGCCTGGAGTTGGGACAGGGTAAACTATGGCTACACCTTC
CAWSWDRVNYGYTF
>TRBJ2-2|NA|TRBV5-1|TRBD1
TGCGCCAGCAAAGGACAGGGGTCAAACACCGGGGAGCTGTTTTTT
CASKGQGSNTGELFF
>TRBJ2-7|few|TRBV6-1|NA
TGTGCCAGCAGTGAAGGAAACGGGGTTAGCGAGCAGTACTTC
CASSEGNGVSEQYF
>TRBJ1-4|once|TRBV6-1|TRBD1
TGTGCCAGCATTCTAGACAGGGGAAATGAAAAACTGTTTTTT
CASILDRGNEKLFF
>TRBJ1-1|NA|TRBV2|NA
TGTGCCAGCAGTGAATCCCTCCGCAGCACTGAAGCTTTCTTT
CASSESLRSTEAFF
>TRBJ1-4|NA|TRBV2|NA
TGTGCCCTAGCGGAGGGAGCAAATGAAAAACTGTTTTTT
CALAEGANEKLFF
>TRBJ1-1|NA|TRBV29-1|NA
TGCAGCGTTGACCCATCGGGAGGAGTCACTGAAGCTTTCTTT
CSVDPSGGVTEAFF
>TRBJ2-7|few|TRBV5-5|NA
TGTGCCAGCAGCTTACAGGGAGCTCTTAGCGACGAGCAGTACTTC
CASSLQGALSDEQYF
>TRBJ1-1|once|TRBV6-1|NA
TGTGCCAGCAGTGAGATCCAGGCGATGAACACTGAAGCTTTCTTT
CASSEIQAMNTEAFF
>TRBJ1-5|NA|TRBV7-8|NA
TGTGCCAGCAGCGCATACAGGGTCGGGGAGGGGGCCCAGCATTTT
CASSAYRVGEGAQHF
>TRBJ2-7|NA|TRBV19|TRBD2
TGTGCCAGTACATCAGCGGGGGGAAACGAGCAGTACTTC
CASTSAGGNEQYF
>TRBJ2-4|few|TRBV6-5|TRBD2
TGTGCCAGCAGTTCCCTAGCGGGGGGGCTTATTCAGTACTTC
CASSSLAGGLIQYF
>TRBJ1-1|NA|TRBV5-1|NA
TGCGCCAGCAGCTTGTGGGGGGACGTAAAGAACACTGAAGCTTTCTTT
CASSLWGDVKNTEAFF
>TRBJ2-7|once|TRBV11-2|NA
TGTGCCAGCAGCCCTATTTCCCGGAGGAGGGGCCAACCCTACGAGCAGTACTTC
CASSPISRRRGQPYEQYF
>TRBJ1-2|NA|TRBV30|TRBD1
TGTGCCTGGACGGGACAGGGGATAGGATATGGCTACACCTTC
CAWTGQGIGYGYTF
>TRBJ2-3|NA|TRBV5-1|NA
TGCGCCAGCACTGGTGGGACACCAAACGGTGCAGATACGCAGTATTTT
CASTGGTPNGADTQYF
>TRBJ2-1|few|TRBV18|TRBD1
TGTGCCAGCTCACCTACCGGGACAGGGCAACGATTCTCCTACAATGAGCAGTTCTTC
CASSPTGTGQRFSYNEQFF
>TRBJ2-6|NA|TRBV28|NA
TGTGCCAGCAGTTTCCTAGGGGCATCTGGGGCCAACGTCCTGACTTTC
CASSFLGASGANVLTF
>TRBJ2-3|NA|TRBV6-4|NA
TGTGCCAGCAGTGACTCGTGGACATCGTGGAGTACGCAGTATTTT
CASSDSWTSWSTQYF
>TRBJ1-5|few|TRBV28|NA
TGTGCCAGCAGTACCGACAAGACCAGCAATCAGCCCCAGCATTTT
CASSTDKTSNQPQHF
>TRBJ2-5|few|TRBV4-3|NA
TGCGCCAGCAGCCAAGAGGGAGGTAGAGGGGAGACCCAGTACTTC
CASSQEGGRGETQYF